This entry lists 2 T cell receptor beta chains sequenced from one sample in a study of blood T cell repertoires in COVID-19. The protocol was immunoSEQ multiplex PCR, while the TCRdb copy is restricted to in-frame clones and leaves out a portion. The data show under 300,000 clones, approximately 92% seen once. The sequencing sample was made of peripheral blood. These receptor sequences come from a woman aged 40-49 years who had recovered from COVID-19.

This chain connects TRBV19 to TRBJ1-2, with TRBD1 as a possible D gene (6 bases). CDR1 is LNHDA and CDR2 is SQIVND in the germline V gene (reference sequence). V lost 0 bases and J 2 bases, leaving 10 bases between the germline ends. This CDR3 comprises 15 residues. CDR3 residues: CASSIEAGENYGYTF. DNA of the CDR3: TGTGCCAGTAGTATAGAGGCAGGGGAGAACTATGGCTACACCTTC. Variable domain in full (rest from reference TRBV19 and TRBJ1-2): DGGITQSPKYLFRKEGQNVTLSCEQNLNHDAMYWYRQDPGQGLRLIYYSQIVNDFQKGDIAEGYSVSREKKESFPLTVTSAQKNPTAFYLCASSIEAGENYGYTFGSGTRLTVV.

The rearrangement links TRBV3-1 (or the pseudogene TRBV3-2) to TRBJ2-2; 7 bases are shared with TRBD1. CDR1 and CDR2 (germline): LGHDT, YNNKEL (reference sequence). The CDR3 consists of 14 residues. V gave up 4 bases and J gave up 3 bases; unmatched junction bases: 2. CDR3 loop: CASSPQGDTGELFF. The CDR3 coding sequence is TGTGCCAGCAGCCCTCAGGGGGACACCGGGGAGCTGTTTTTT.